This T cell receptor (beta chain) is from a study of Graves' ophthalmopathy and Graves' hyperthyroidism. This clonotype appeared many times. No antigen is known for it. Certain patients were not enrolled. These were patients with other autoimmune diseases, uncontrolled infections, pregnancy or lactation. Fresh peripheral blood, about 10 ml, was the PBMC source. Amplification from RNA transcripts yielded the TCR beta CDR3 regions. The authors performed first-round RT-PCR with HTBI primers and then a second-round multiplex PCR. One entry per CDR3 protein, called by TCRdb with MiXCR from the multiplex PCR reads. The sample records about 210,000 distinct CDR3 sequences, approximately 28% being singletons. V lost 10 bases to trimming and J lost 4 bases; unmatched junction nucleotides: 8. The CDR3 covers 14 residues. Germline V gene lookup returns CDR1 MNHNS and CDR2 SASEGT. Study-level points and caveats: Stable hyperthyroidism and ophthalmopathy were told apart by a 13-signature model, which achieved about 88% sensitivity and 65% to 83% specificity. Blood also contained most of the expanded thyroid clonotypes above 0.001 frequency.

The TCR comes from a man aged 50 or older with Graves' ophthalmopathy. Sequencing used peripheral blood. The genes are TRBV6-1 and TRBJ2-2; the match to TRBD1 covers 8 bases. CDR3 bases: TGTGCCATAACGACAGGGGTGCTCACCGGGGAGCTGTTTTTT. This translates into CAITTGVLTGELFF.